One sample yielded the 11 T cell receptor beta chains listed below, sequenced in a study of blood T cell repertoires in COVID-19. Using immunoSEQ multiplex PCR, the repertoire was profiled, and TCRdb retains in-frame clones only, with some absent. The sample records under 150,000 clones, roughly 80% being singletons. The sequenced material came from peripheral blood. These receptors were obtained from a human donor with acute or convalescent COVID-19. The donor label of this sample is uncertain.

The chain combines TRBV27 with TRBJ2-3, with unresolved D. This CDR3 spans 12 amino acids. Germline-derived CDR1 and CDR2 are MNHEY and SMNVEV (reference sequence). V was shortened by 5 bases and J by 4 bases, with 7 bases between the two germline ends. CDR3 protein: CASSDGSDTQYF. The CDR3, as DNA: TGTGCCAGCAGTGACGGGTCAGATACGCAGTATTTT.

The rearrangement joins TRBV11-2 to TRBJ2-5, with D unclear. V lost 2 bases and J 5 bases, leaving 3 bases between the germline ends. In germline, CDR1 is SGHAT, CDR2 FQNNGV. The CDR3 length is 11 residues. CDR3 amino acids: CASSLRETQYF. DNA for the CDR3: TGTGCCAGCAGCTTACGGGAGACCCAGTACTTC.

The gene calls are TRBV3-1 (or the pseudogene TRBV3-2) and TRBJ1-2; unclear D gene. The CDR3 consists of 12 residues. The ends were cut back, 2 bases at V and 5 bases at J, with 6 bases in the middle. The germline V gene encodes CDR1 LGHDT and CDR2 YNNKEL (reference sequence). For the CDR3, the DNA is TGTGCCAGCAGCCAACGACTGTATGGCTACACCTTC. Protein sequence: CASSQRLYGYTF.

This clone was seen only once. The V and J genes are TRBV29-1 and TRBJ2-3; 12 nucleotides agree with TRBD2. CDR1 is SQVTM, CDR2 ANQGSEA, per germline. Trimming took 6 bases from V and 2 from J; bases not matched to a gene: 15. The length of the CDR3 is 18 residues. This chain's CDR3 is CSVGPKGLAGIPTDTQYF. In DNA form, the CDR3 reads TGCAGCGTCGGCCCCAAAGGACTAGCGGGGATTCCCACAGATACGCAGTATTTT.

The rearrangement links TRBV4-1 to TRBJ2-1; a possible D gene is TRBD1 (5 bases). Germline V gene sequence: CDR1 MGHRA, CDR2 YSYEKL. This CDR3 contains 13 residues. Trimming stripped 1 base from V and 7 bases from J, with 8 bases between. In nucleotides, the CDR3 is TGCGCCAGCAGCCAAGGCGCAGGGAATGAGCAGTTCTTC. Translating it yields CASSQGAGNEQFF.

The J gene is TRBJ2-1, the V gene TRBV6-6; 8 bases match TRBD2. The length of the CDR3 is 12 residues. V lost 2 bases to trimming and J lost 10 bases; unmatched junction nucleotides: 1. Germline CDR1 and CDR2: MNHNY and SVGAGI (reference sequence). The CDR3 loop reads CASSYAGGEQFF. Here the CDR3 DNA reads TGTGCCAGCAGTTACGCGGGAGGCGAGCAGTTCTTC.

The rearrangement uses TRBV5-1 and TRBJ1-6; no definite D call. Germline V CDR1 and CDR2: SGHRS, YFSETQ. The CDR3 contains 14 residues. V gave up 0 bases and J gave up 10 bases, with 11 bases separating them. Here the CDR3 DNA reads TGCGCCAGCAGCTTGGCGAGTATGGAGTCACCCCTCCACTTT. Protein product: CASSLASMESPLHF.

The rearrangement uses TRBV19 and TRBJ1-1; D is unclear. Trimming removed 3 bases from V and 5 bases from J, with 13 bases in between. The CDR3 contains 14 residues. CDR1 and CDR2 (germline): LNHDA, SQIVND (reference sequence). This chain's CDR3 is CASSIVPGKTEAFF. In DNA, the CDR3 is TGTGCCAGTAGTATCGTTCCGGGTAAGACTGAAGCTTTCTTT.

The chain couples TRBV5-6 to TRBJ2-7; D might be TRBD2 (5 bases). Trimming removed 5 bases from V and 0 bases from J, with 12 bases in between. Per germline, CDR1 SGHDT and CDR2 YYEEEE. The CDR3 loop spans 14 amino acids. The CDR3 loop reads CASRGSGYSYEQYV. The CDR3 DNA is TGTGCCAGCAGAGGGAGCGGATACTCCTACGAGCAGTACGTC.

This clone has only a few counts. The genes are TRBV12-3 or TRBV12-4 and TRBJ1-2; D gene uncertain. V was pared by 6 bases and J by 8 bases, with 13 bases between. The CDR3 covers 12 residues. CDR3 bases: TGTGCCAGCAGCACCCTACCCCAAGGCTACACCTTC. Encoded protein: CASSTLPQGYTF.

V and J are TRBV3-1 (or the pseudogene TRBV3-2) and TRBJ1-6; a possible D gene is TRBD1 (6 bases). The CDR3 is 15 amino acids. The ends were cut back, 4 bases at V and 9 bases at J, with 16 bases in the middle. Germline CDR1 and CDR2: LGHDT and YNNKEL (reference sequence). DNA for the CDR3: TGTGCCAGCAGCCCTGAAGCAGGGGCTGCTTCACCCCTCCACTTT. It codes for CASSPEAGAASPLHF.